Listed here are 7 T cell receptor beta chains from one sample, sequenced in a study of cytomegalovirus exposure and HLA in healthy donors (dated by TCRdb to between 2016 and 2019). The library was built by means of the immunoSEQ multiplex PCR assay. For the multiplex PCR, a mixture combining 60 forward primers for TCR Vbeta segments and 13 reverse primers for TCR Jbeta segments was used. TCRdb stores this immuneACCESS table with in-frame sequences only. Part of the clones is absent; in the studies checked, under half of the shortfall reflects unresolved V genes, and no reason is known for the rest. The sample has 170,000 or so clones on record, approximately 81% of them singletons. 1.9% of the sample comes from the top ten. Sequencing was performed on PBMCs. The source is a man younger than 35 in good health and CMV-seronegative.

This chain connects TRBV29-1 to TRBJ1-5; a possible D gene is TRBD1 (5 bases). This CDR3 contains 14 residues. The germline V and J ends were trimmed by 1 base and 5 bases, with 12 bases remaining between them. The germline V gene encodes CDR1 SQVTM and CDR2 ANQGSEA. CDR3 coding DNA: TGCAGCGTTGAAGGTCCGGGGGTAGATCAGCCCCAGCATTTT. It is translated as CSVEGPGVDQPQHF.

The chain employs TRBV5-1 and TRBJ1-5; D remains ambiguous. The CDR3 runs to 13 residues. Germline values: CDR1 SGHRS, CDR2 YFSETQ. Trimming stripped 4 bases from V and 9 bases from J, with 14 bases between. The chain's CDR3 is CASSPDGERPQHF. The DNA of the CDR3 is TGCGCCAGCAGCCCGGACGGGGAGAGGCCCCAGCATTTT.

This chain links TRBV7-8 with TRBJ2-1; TRBD2 matches 10 bases. The germline V gene encodes CDR1 SGHVS and CDR2 FQNEAQ. Unmatched junction bases numbered 12, after V lost 5 bases and J lost 5 bases. The CDR3 runs to 17 residues. The CDR3 sequence: CASSEPGGAGGDNEQFF. The CDR3 DNA reads TGTGCCAGCAGCGAGCCCGGAGGAGCGGGAGGGGACAATGAGCAGTTCTTC.

CDR3 sequence (DNA): TGTGCCAGCAGTTACAGCAATGCAGATACGCAGTATTTT. Translating gives CASSYSNADTQYF. The V gene is TRBV6-5, the J gene TRBJ2-3; D not resolved. The V gene's germline CDR1 is MNHEY and CDR2 SVGAGI. The CDR3 consists of 13 residues. Between the trimmed V and J ends, which lost 2 bases and 4 bases, there was a span of 7 bases.

The chain employs TRBV29-1 and TRBJ1-2, with D possibly being TRBD1 (5 bases). The CDR3 extends over 13 amino acids. Germline CDR1 and CDR2: SQVTM and ANQGSEA. The V end was cut by 7 bases, the J end by 7 bases, with 19 bases between. DNA of the CDR3: TGCAGCGCTACAGGTTTTTTAGGTGGTGGCTACACCTTC. The encoded protein is CSATGFLGGGYTF.

The chain joins TRBV28 to TRBJ2-5, with a possible D match to TRBD1 (7 bases). V lost 6 bases, J lost 1 base, and 18 bases lay in between. Germline V gene lookup returns CDR1 MDHEN and CDR2 SYDVKM. CDR3 length: 16 amino acids. The CDR3 DNA sequence: TGTGCCAGCAGGGGGGCTCGGAGGGGGCGCCAAGAGACCCAGTACTTC. It yields the protein CASRGARRGRQETQYF.

The J gene is TRBJ2-3, the V gene TRBV28; TRBD2 might be the D (5 bases). The ends were cut back, 3 bases at V and 8 bases at J, with 27 bases in the middle. Germline V gene lookup returns CDR1 MDHEN and CDR2 SYDVKM. The CDR3 covers 18 residues. The CDR3 bases are TGTGCCAGCAGTTTTATGGGATTAACGGCGTGGTTCGGGATTACGCAGTATTTT. Amino acid sequence: CASSFMGLTAWFGITQYF.